The source of this T cell receptor beta chain is a study of glioma-infiltrating T cells. Overall study findings and caveats: Tissue and blood shared very few CDR3 sequences.

This clonotype was found a few times. Its antigen is undetermined. Germline V lookup: CDR1 DFQATT, CDR2 SNEGSKA (reference sequence). With 0 bases clipped from V and 6 bases from J, the junction kept 10 bases outside the gene matches. This CDR3 has 15 amino acids. Using RNA template, CDR3s of TCR alpha and beta were amplified with iRepertoire arm-PCR. For one-step reverse transcription and amplification, about 85-400 ng of tissue mRNA or PBMC total RNA was used. TCRdb recomputed calls from the multiplex PCR reads with MiXCR, one row per CDR3 protein. Of about 5,800 distinct CDR3 sequences listed, roughly 28% are singletons.

The chain joins TRBV20-1 to TRBJ2-7; 8 bases match TRBD2. What was sequenced was glioma tissue, nonneoplastic brain tissue, or PBMCs (not recorded which). This TCR derives from a human donor with low-grade glioma or glioblastoma, undergoing nonglioma brain surgery, or in good health (not recorded which). Here the CDR3 DNA reads TGCAGTGCTAGAGATTTATTGGCGGGGGGCCCCGAGCAGTACTTC. Protein sequence: CSARDLLAGGPEQYF.